This T cell receptor beta chain was recovered during a study of blood T cell repertoires in COVID-19. Study summary: Acute and convalescent COVID-19 specimens originated in the United States, Italy and Spain.

Comments on this clone: A much larger clone differs by one base, so this may be a read error.

Only in-frame clones appear in the TCRdb table, and some are missing; sequencing was by immunoSEQ multiplex PCR. The sample has approximately 130,000 clones, around three quarters seen once. Trimming took off 4 bases at V and 1 base at J, with 11 bases between the two ends. The CDR3 consists of 14 residues. Germline CDR1 SGHTS, CDR2 YDEGEE. V gene TRBV5-8 combines with J gene TRBJ1-1; D unresolved. This clonotype was obtained from a human donor in a cohort sampled during active COVID-19. The material sequenced was peripheral blood. The DNA for the CDR3 is TGTGCCAGCAGCCCCCTGGGAGGGAACACTGAAGCTTTCTTT. As protein: CASSPLGGNTEAFF. The complete variable domain, with remaining parts taken from reference TRBV5-8 and TRBJ1-1, reads EAGVTQSPTHLIKTRGQQATLRCSPISGHTSVYWYQQALGLGLQFLLWYDEGEERNRGNFPPRFSGRQFPNYSSELNVNALELEDSALYLCASSPLGGNTEAFFGQGTRLTVV.